The entry below gives a single T cell receptor beta chain sequence along with its context. Its antigen remains unknown. This sample was taken from a study of cytomegalovirus exposure and HLA in healthy donors. 60 Vbeta and 13 Jbeta primers were used in PCR. The assay was immunoSEQ multiplex PCR, and TCRdb's table has in-frame clones only and misses some. The sample holds 150,000 to 200,000 clones. V lost 0 bases and J 0 bases, leaving 12 bases between the germline ends. The V gene's germline CDR1 is LGHNA and CDR2 YNFKEQ. The CDR3 is made up of 16 amino acids. Study-wide results and caveats: Earlier analysis looked at TCR beta V segments, and most were productive about 87% or about 30% of the time. Common viral pathogens were later found to be apparently linked to several of the most significant clusters.

V and J are TRBV4-2 and TRBJ2-7; maybe TRBD2 (5 bases). The sequenced material came from PBMCs. The receptor was derived from a man aged 30-40 years in good health and CMV-seronegative. For the CDR3, the DNA is TGTGCCAGCAGCCAAGATGGAGGCGTGTCCTCCTACGAGCAGTACTTC. It is translated as CASSQDGGVSSYEQYF.